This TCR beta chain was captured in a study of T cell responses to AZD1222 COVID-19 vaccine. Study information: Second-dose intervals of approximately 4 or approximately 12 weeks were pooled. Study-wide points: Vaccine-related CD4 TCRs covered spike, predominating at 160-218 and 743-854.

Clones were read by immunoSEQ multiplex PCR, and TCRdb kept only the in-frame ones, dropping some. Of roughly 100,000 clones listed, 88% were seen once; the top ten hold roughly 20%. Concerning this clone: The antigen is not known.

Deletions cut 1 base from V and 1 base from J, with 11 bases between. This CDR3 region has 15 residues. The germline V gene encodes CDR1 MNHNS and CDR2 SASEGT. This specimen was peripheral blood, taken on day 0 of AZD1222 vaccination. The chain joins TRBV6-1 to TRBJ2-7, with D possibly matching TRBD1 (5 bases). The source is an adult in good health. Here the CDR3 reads CASSEGVRASYEQYF. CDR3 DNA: TGTGCCAGCAGTGAAGGGGTCAGGGCATCCTACGAGCAGTACTTC.